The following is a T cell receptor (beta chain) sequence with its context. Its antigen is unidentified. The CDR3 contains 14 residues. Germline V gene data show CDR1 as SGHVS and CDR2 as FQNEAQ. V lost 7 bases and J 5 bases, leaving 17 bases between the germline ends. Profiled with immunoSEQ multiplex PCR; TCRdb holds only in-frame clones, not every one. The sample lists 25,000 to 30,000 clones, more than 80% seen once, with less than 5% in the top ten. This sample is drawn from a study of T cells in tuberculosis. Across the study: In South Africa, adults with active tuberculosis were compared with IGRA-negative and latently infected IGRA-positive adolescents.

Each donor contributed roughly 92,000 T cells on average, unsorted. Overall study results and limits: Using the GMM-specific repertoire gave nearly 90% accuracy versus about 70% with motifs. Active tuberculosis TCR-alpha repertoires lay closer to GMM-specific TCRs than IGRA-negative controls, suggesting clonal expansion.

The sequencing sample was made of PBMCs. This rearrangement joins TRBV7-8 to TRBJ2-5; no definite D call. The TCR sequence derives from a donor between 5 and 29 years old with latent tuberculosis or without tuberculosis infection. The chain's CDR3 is CASNNGYPPETQYF. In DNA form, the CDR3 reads TGTGCCAGCAACAACGGGTACCCCCCCGAGACCCAGTACTTC. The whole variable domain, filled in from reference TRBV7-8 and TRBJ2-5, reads GAGVSQSPRYKVAKRGQDVALRCDPISGHVSLFWYQQALGQGPEFLTYFQNEAQLDKSGLPSDRFFAERPEGSVSTLKIQRTQQEDSAVYLCASNNGYPPETQYFGPGTRLLVL.